This TCR beta chain was captured in a study of T cells in Graves' hyperthyroidism and ophthalmopathy. Study-level background: Peripheral blood sampling occurred at initial diagnosis, before any treatment.

This clonotype was seen a few times. Uncontrolled infection, other autoimmune disease, pregnancy or lactation disqualified patients from enrolment. The blood sample predates any ophthalmopathy symptoms, coming from first hyperthyroidism diagnosis. Amplified TCR beta CDR3 regions came from RNA transcripts. First-round RT-PCR of the TCR CDR3 relied on the HTBI primer set. TCRdb reanalysed the multiplex PCR reads using MiXCR and keeps one entry per CDR3 protein. Found here are 350,000 to 450,000 distinct CDR3 sequences, approximately 18% of them singletons; the top ten hold approximately 35%. V lost 0 bases to trimming and J lost 3 bases; unmatched junction nucleotides: 5. Germline V lookup: CDR1 MNHNY, CDR2 SVGAGI (reference sequence). The CDR3 consists of 16 residues.

Sequencing was performed on blood. This clonotype originated in a woman aged 30 to 39 with Graves' hyperthyroidism that later progressed to Graves' ophthalmopathy. The chain couples TRBV6-6 to TRBJ1-3; 7 bases are shared with TRBD1. DNA of the CDR3: TGTGCCAGCAGTTACTCAAGGACAGGTGGTGGAAACACCATATATTTT. It is translated as CASSYSRTGGGNTIYF.